The present T cell receptor (beta chain) was sequenced within a study of identical twins. Findings and limits, study-wide: Twin pairs had excess sharing that was weaker in beta out-of-frame sequences. The study drew conclusions from cross-sectional statistical analysis, not from following the same donors. Models predicted too little out-of-frame TCR alpha sharing in monozygotic twins.

Template switching added a universal primer binding site, and final cDNA carried unique molecular identifiers. Via MiXCR, TCRdb re-called the 5' RACE reads, giving one row per CDR3 protein. In the table there are 1,800,000 or so distinct CDR3 sequences, less than 40% of which are singletons. V was cut by 5 bases and J by 15 bases, with 17 bases left in between. The germline V gene has CDR1 MNHEY and CDR2 SVGAGI. The CDR3 spans 13 residues. This clonotype was recorded a few times. Antigen specificity is unknown. The chain joins TRBV6-5 to TRBJ1-6; possible D gene TRBD1, 5 bases. The sample taken for sequencing was cord blood. The origin of this receptor is a newborn girl in good health. As DNA, the CDR3 is TGTGCCAGCAGTGTCCCGGGACCGCGCCACCTCCACTTT. As protein: CASSVPGPRHLHF.